Listed here are 9 T cell receptor beta chains from one sample, sequenced in a study of blood T cell repertoires in COVID-19. Clones were sequenced by immunoSEQ multiplex PCR, and TCRdb holds only the in-frame ones, with some missing. The data show roughly 160,000 clones, 65% to 85% seen once. Input material: PBMCs or T cells enriched from blood (not recorded which). The receptors were sampled from a woman aged 40-49 years with acute COVID-19.

The chain carries TRBV6-9 and TRBJ2-5; D gene unclear. CDR1 MNHGY and CDR2 SVAAGI come from the germline V gene. V was clipped by 7 bases and J by 0 bases, with 24 bases between them. This CDR3 contains 18 residues. DNA of the CDR3: TGTGCCAGCATTAGACCCCTCTCATACAGCAAGCACCAAGAGACCCAGTACTTC. This encodes CASIRPLSYSKHQETQYF.

The chain employs TRBV14 and TRBJ2-3; possibly TRBD2 for D (6 bases). Germline V CDR1 and CDR2: SGHDN, FVKESK. V was shortened by 4 bases and J by 4 bases, with 24 bases between the two germline ends. This CDR3 region has 18 residues. CDR3 loop: CASSPYSGTIPRADTQYF. The CDR3 nucleotides read TGTGCCAGCAGCCCCTATAGCGGAACCATTCCCCGGGCAGATACGCAGTATTTT.

The chain has TRBV6-5 and TRBJ2-5, with 11 bases lining up with TRBD1. Per germline, CDR1 MNHEY and CDR2 SVGAGI. There are 15 residues in the CDR3. V dropped 6 bases and J dropped 2; count of bases not matched to a gene: 5. The CDR3 reads CASSLDRGPQETQYF. The CDR3 nucleotides are TGTGCCAGCAGCCTGGACAGGGGGCCACAAGAGACCCAGTACTTC.

The chain links TRBV5-1 to TRBJ2-5; 7 bases line up with TRBD1. With V trimmed by 1 base and J by 5 bases, 5 bases remained unmatched. CDR1 is SGHRS, CDR2 YFSETQ, per germline. The CDR3 has 14 amino acids. The DNA of the CDR3 is TGCGCCAGCAGCTTGACAGGGGCGTTGGAGACCCAGTACTTC. Amino acids: CASSLTGALETQYF.

The V gene is TRBV11-3, the J gene TRBJ1-1; TRBD1 is a possible D gene (6 bases). The CDR3 is 15 residues long. Deletions cut 5 bases from V and 1 base from J, with 14 bases between. Germline values: CDR1 SGHNT, CDR2 YENEEA. The CDR3 loop is CASSPGDRGNTEAFF. The CDR3 DNA reads as TGTGCCAGCAGCCCAGGGGATAGGGGGAACACTGAAGCTTTCTTT.

Only a few counts were recorded for this clone. The chain combines TRBV19 with TRBJ2-3, with 7 bases matching TRBD2. Trimming cost V 6 bases and J 2 bases; bases outside gene matches: 8. The CDR3 totals 15 residues. Germline lookup yields CDR1 LNHDA and CDR2 SQIVND (reference sequence). The CDR3: CASSATSLPTDTQYF. CDR3 in DNA: TGTGCCAGTAGCGCGACTAGCCTACCCACAGATACGCAGTATTTT.

This clone turned up a few times. In DNA form, the CDR3 reads TGTGCCAGCAGCGTAGGGCAGAATCCTAACTATGGCTACACCTTC. It encodes CASSVGQNPNYGYTF. This chain uses TRBV9 with TRBJ1-2; D unresolved. CDR3 length: 15 amino acids. Trimming took 0 bases from V and 0 from J, leaving 9 bases between them. In germline, CDR1 is SGDLS, CDR2 YYNGEE.

This chain uses TRBV3-1 (or the pseudogene TRBV3-2) with TRBJ2-2; TRBD2 might be the D (7 bases). The V and J ends lost 2 bases and 3 bases respectively, with 16 bases between them. The V gene's germline CDR1 is LGHDT and CDR2 YNNKEL (reference sequence). The CDR3 covers 17 residues. The CDR3 DNA reads TGTGCCAGCAGCCAACTAGGGGGGGCTTCTGACACCGGGGAGCTGTTTTTT. Translating gives CASSQLGGASDTGELFF.

This chain uses TRBV5-5 with TRBJ2-1, with 10 nucleotides matching TRBD2. After removal of 4 bases from V and 1 base from J, the junction contained 8 bases not matched to a gene. There are 17 residues in the CDR3. From germline, CDR1 is SGHKS and CDR2 YYEKEE (reference sequence). The CDR3 reads CASSGLGTSVSYNEQFF. The CDR3 region has the DNA TGTGCCAGCAGCGGTTTAGGGACTAGCGTATCCTACAATGAGCAGTTCTTC.